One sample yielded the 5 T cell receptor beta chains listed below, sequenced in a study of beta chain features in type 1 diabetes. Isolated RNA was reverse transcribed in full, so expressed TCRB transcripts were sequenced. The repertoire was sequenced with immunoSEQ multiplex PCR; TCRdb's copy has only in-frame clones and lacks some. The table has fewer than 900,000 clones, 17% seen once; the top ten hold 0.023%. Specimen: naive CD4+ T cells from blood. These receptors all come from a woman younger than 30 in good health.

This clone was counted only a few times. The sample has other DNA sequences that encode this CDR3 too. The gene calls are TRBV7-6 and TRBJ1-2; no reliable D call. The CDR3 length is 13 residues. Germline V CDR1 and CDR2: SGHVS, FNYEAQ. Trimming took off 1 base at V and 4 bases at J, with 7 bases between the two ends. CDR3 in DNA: TGTGCCAGCAGCTTAGGCAGCGGCTATGGCTACACCTTC. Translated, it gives CASSLGSGYGYTF.

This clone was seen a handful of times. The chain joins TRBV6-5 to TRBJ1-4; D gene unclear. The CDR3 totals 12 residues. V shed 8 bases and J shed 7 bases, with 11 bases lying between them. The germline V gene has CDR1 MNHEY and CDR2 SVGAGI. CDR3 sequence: CASGSLGEKLFF. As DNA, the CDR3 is TGTGCCAGCGGTTCCCTGGGTGAAAAACTGTTTTTT.

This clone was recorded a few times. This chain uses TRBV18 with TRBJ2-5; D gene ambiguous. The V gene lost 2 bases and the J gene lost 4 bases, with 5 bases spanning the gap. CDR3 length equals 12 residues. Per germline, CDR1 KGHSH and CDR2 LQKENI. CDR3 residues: CASSPYIETQYF. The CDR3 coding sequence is TGTGCCAGCTCACCATATATAGAGACCCAGTACTTC. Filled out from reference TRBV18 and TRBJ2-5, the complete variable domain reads NAGVMQNPRHLVRRRGQEARLRCSPMKGHSHVYWYRQLPEEGLKFMVYLQKENIIDESGMPKERFSAEFPKEGPSILRIQQVVRGDSAAYFCASSPYIETQYFGPGTRLLVL.

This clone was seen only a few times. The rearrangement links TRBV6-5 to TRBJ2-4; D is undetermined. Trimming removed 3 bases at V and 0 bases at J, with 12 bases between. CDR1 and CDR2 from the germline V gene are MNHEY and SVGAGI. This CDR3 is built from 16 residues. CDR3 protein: CASSYLGPLAKNIQYF. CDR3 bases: TGTGCCAGCAGTTATTTGGGTCCCCTAGCCAAAAACATTCAGTACTTC.

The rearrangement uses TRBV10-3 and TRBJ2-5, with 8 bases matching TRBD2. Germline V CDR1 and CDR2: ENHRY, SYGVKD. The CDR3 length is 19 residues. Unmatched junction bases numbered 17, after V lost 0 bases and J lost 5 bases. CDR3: CAISESEPGGTRRIETQYF. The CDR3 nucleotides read TGTGCCATCAGTGAGTCGGAGCCTGGGGGGACTAGACGAATCGAGACCCAGTACTTC.